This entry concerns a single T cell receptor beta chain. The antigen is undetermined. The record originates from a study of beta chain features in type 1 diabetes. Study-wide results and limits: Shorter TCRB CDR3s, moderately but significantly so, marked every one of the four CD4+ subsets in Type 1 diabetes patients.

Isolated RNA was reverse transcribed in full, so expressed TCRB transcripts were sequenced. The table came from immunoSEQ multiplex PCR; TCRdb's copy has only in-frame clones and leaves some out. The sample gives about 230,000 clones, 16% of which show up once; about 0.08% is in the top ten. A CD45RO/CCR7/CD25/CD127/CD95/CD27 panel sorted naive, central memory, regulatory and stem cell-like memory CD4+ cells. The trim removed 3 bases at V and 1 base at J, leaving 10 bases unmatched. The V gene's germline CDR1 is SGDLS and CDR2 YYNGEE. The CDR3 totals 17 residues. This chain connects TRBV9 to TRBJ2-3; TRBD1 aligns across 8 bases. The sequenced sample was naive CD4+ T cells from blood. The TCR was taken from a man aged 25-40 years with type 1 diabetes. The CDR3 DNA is TGTGCCAGCAGCGCCACGGGATGGGGACAGGGCACAGATACGCAGTATTTT. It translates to CASSATGWGQGTDTQYF. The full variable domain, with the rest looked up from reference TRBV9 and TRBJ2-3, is DSGVTQTPKHLITATGQRVTLRCSPRSGDLSVYWYQQSLDQGLQFLIQYYNGEERAKGNILERFSAQQFPDLHSELNLSSLELGDSALYFCASSATGWGQGTDTQYFGPGTRLTVL.